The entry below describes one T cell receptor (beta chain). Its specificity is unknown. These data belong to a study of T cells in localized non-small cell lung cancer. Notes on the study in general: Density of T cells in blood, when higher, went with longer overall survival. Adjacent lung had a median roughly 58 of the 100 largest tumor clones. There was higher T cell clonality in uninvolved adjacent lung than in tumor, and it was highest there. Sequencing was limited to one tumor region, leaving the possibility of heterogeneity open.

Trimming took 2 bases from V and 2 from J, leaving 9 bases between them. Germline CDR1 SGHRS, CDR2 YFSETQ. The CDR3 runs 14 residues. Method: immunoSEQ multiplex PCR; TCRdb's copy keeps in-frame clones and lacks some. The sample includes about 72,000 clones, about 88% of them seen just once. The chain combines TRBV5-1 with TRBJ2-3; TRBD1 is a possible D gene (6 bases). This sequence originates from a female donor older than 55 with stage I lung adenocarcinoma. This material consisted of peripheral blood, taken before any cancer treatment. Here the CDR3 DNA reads TGCGCCAGCAGCTTCGGACAGTCCACAGATACGCAGTATTTT. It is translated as CASSFGQSTDTQYF.